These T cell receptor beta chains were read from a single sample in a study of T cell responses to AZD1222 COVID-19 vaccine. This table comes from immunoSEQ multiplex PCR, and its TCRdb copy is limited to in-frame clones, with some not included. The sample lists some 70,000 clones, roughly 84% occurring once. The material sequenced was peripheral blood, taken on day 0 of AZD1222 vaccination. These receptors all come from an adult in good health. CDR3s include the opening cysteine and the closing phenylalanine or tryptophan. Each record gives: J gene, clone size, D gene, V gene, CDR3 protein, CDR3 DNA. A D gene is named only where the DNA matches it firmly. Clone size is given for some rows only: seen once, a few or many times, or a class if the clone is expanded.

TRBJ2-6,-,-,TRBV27,CASSLLPGASGANVLTF,TGTGCCAGCAGTCTCCTCCCAGGGGCATCTGGGGCCAACGTCCTGACTTTC
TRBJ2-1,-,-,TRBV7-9,CASSLLDTEGDEQFF,TGTGCCAGCAGCCTCCTTGACACCGAAGGCGATGAGCAGTTCTTC
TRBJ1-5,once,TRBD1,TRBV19,CASSYGTGNQPQHF,TGTGCCAGTAGTTACGGGACAGGTAATCAGCCCCAGCATTTT
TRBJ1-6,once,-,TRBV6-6,CASSPTLDYNSPLHF,TGTGCCAGCAGCCCGACTCTAGACTATAATTCACCCCTCCACTTT
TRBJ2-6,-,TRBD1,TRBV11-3,CASSLDQGGTAGANVLTF,TGTGCCAGCAGCTTAGATCAAGGGGGCACGGCTGGGGCCAACGTCCTGACTTTC
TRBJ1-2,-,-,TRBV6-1,CASRHGTSNYGYTF,TGTGCCAGCAGACACGGGACATCTAACTATGGCTACACCTTC
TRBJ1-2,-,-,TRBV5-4,CASSLDRYQSLPENRHGYTF,TGTGCCAGCAGCTTGGACAGGTACCAGAGCCTCCCCGAAAATAGACATGGCTACACCTTC
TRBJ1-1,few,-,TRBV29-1,CSVVGVNTEAFF,TGCAGCGTTGTAGGGGTGAACACTGAAGCTTTCTTT
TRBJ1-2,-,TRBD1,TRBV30,CAWSATGTGGYTF,TGTGCCTGGAGCGCCACCGGGACAGGGGGCTACACCTTC
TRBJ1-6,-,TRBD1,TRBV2,CASDLEQGANSPLHF,TGTGCCAGTGACTTAGAACAGGGGGCAAATTCACCCCTCCACTTT
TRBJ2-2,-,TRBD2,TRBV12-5,CARGFSRGGRVFTGELFF,TGTGCTCGGGGTTTTTCGCGGGGGGGCAGGGTATTCACCGGGGAGCTGTTTTTT
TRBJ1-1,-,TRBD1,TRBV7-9,CASSYDRTGRTEAFF,TGTGCCAGCAGCTACGATCGGACAGGGCGGACTGAAGCTTTCTTT
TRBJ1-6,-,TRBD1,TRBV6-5,CASVRDRSYSPLHF,TGTGCCAGCGTCCGGGACAGGTCCTATTCACCCCTCCACTTT
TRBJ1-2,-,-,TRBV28,CGGRGPGGYTF,TGTGGAGGCAGGGGACCGGGTGGCTACACCTTC
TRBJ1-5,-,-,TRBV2,CASSDVLGGQPQHF,TGTGCCAGCAGTGATGTGTTAGGGGGTCAGCCCCAGCATTTT
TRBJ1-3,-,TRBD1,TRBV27,CASSPDRDAGNTIYF,TGTGCCAGCAGTCCGGACAGGGATGCTGGAAACACCATATATTTT
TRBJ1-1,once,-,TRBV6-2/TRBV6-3,CASSSLGVGNTEAFF,TGTGCCAGCAGTTCCCTCGGGGTGGGGAACACTGAAGCTTTCTTT
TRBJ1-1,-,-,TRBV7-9,CASSLGVEAFF,TGTGCCAGCAGCTTGGGTGTTGAAGCTTTCTTT
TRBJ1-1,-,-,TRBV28,CASSWGNRRAFF,TGTGCCAGCAGTTGGGGGAACCGGCGGGCTTTCTTT
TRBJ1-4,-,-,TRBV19,CASSITGLGEKLFF,TGTGCCAGTAGTATAACAGGGTTGGGAGAAAAACTGTTTTTT
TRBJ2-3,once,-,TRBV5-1,CASSLVRQNTDTQYF,TGCGCCAGCAGCTTGGTGCGGCAAAACACAGATACGCAGTATTTT
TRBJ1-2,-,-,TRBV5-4,CASSSWTELNYGYTF,TGTGCCAGCAGCTCCTGGACAGAGCTAAACTATGGCTACACCTTC
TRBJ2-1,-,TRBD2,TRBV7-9,CASSSTSRYNEQFF,TGTGCCAGCAGCTCGACTAGCAGGTACAATGAGCAGTTCTTC
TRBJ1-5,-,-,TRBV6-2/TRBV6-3,CASSYSTGPQHF,TGTGCCAGCAGTTACTCGACCGGGCCCCAGCATTTT
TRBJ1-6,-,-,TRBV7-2,CASSLNLLESPLHF,TGTGCCAGCAGCTTGAATCTCCTGGAATCACCCCTCCACTTT
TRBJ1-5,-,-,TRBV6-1,CASSEATMVQPQHF,TGTGCCAGCAGTGAAGCGACGATGGTTCAGCCCCAGCATTTT
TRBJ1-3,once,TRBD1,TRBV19,CASSWGTAFFSGNTIYF,TGTGCCAGTAGTTGGGGGACAGCATTTTTCTCTGGAAACACCATATATTTT
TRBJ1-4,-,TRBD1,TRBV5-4,CASSSRQGTNEKLFF,TGTGCCAGCAGCTCGCGACAGGGGACTAATGAAAAACTGTTTTTT
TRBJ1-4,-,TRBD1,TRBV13,CASSLGQGSEKLFF,TGTGCCAGCAGCTTAGGACAGGGGAGTGAAAAACTGTTTTTT
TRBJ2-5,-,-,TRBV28,CASRVQGRETQYF,TGTGCCAGCAGGGTACAGGGTAGAGAGACCCAGTACTTC
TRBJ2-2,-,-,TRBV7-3,CASSPQTSSGELFF,TGTGCCAGCAGCCCCCAGACTAGTTCCGGGGAGCTGTTTTTT
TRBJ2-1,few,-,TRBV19,CASSIGLRRRGAYNEQFF,TGTGCCAGTAGTATAGGGCTCCGTCGGAGGGGGGCCTACAATGAGCAGTTCTTC
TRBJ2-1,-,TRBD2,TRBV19,CASSIEAAGGAQAHNEQFF,TGTGCCAGTAGTATAGAAGCAGCGGGGGGGGCTCAAGCTCACAATGAGCAGTTCTTC
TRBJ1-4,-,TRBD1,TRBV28,CASSLSWTGEEKLFF,TGTGCCAGCAGTTTAAGTTGGACAGGGGAAGAAAAACTGTTTTTT
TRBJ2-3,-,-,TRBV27,CASRLGPDTQYF,TGTGCCAGTCGCCTCGGCCCGGATACGCAGTATTTT
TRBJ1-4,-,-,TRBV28,CASGLGATNEKLFF,TGTGCCAGCGGCCTAGGCGCAACTAATGAAAAACTGTTTTTT
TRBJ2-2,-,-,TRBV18,CASSPWTGPTGELFF,TGTGCCAGCTCACCATGGACGGGTCCCACCGGGGAGCTGTTTTTT
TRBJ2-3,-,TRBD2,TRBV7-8,CASSPLLGRGEVDTQYF,TGTGCCAGCAGCCCCCTACTGGGACGGGGGGAGGTAGATACGCAGTATTTT
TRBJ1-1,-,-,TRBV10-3,CAISESMGSYTEAFF,TGTGCCATCAGTGAGTCGATGGGCAGTTACACTGAAGCTTTCTTT
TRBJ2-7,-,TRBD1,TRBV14,CASSRGQATSYEQYF,TGTGCCAGCAGCCGTGGACAGGCAACTTCCTACGAGCAGTACTTC
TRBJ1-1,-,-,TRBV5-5,CASSLGLGGNTEAFF,TGTGCCAGCAGCTTGGGTCTTGGGGGGAACACTGAAGCTTTCTTT
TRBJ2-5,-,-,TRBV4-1,CASSQGVGRFGETQYF,TGCGCCAGCAGCCAAGGGGTCGGGCGATTCGGGGAGACCCAGTACTTC
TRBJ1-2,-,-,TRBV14,CASSQVARGNGYTF,TGTGCCAGCAGCCAAGTAGCCCGTGGGAATGGCTACACCTTC
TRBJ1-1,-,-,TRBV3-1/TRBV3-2,CASSQGRGVMNTEAFF,TGTGCCAGCAGCCAAGGACGGGGAGTCATGAACACTGAAGCTTTCTTT
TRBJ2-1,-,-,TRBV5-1,CASSLGYSVSSTYNEQFF,TGCGCCAGCAGCTTGGGATATAGCGTGAGCTCTACCTACAATGAGCAGTTCTTC
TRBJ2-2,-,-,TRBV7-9,CASSPLFGENTGELFF,TGTGCCAGCAGCCCCCTGTTCGGGGAGAACACCGGGGAGCTGTTTTTT
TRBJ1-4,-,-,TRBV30,CAWSRAEGEKLFF,TGTGCCTGGTCCAGGGCGGAGGGGGAAAAACTGTTTTTT
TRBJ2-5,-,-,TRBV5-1,CASSLGLNRETQYF,TGCGCCAGCAGCTTGGGTCTCAATAGGGAGACCCAGTACTTC
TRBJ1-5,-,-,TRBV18,CASSPAPPRAYVREPQHF,TGTGCCAGCTCACCGGCCCCCCCTCGGGCATACGTCAGGGAGCCCCAGCATTTT
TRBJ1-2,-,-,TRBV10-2,CASTPTGEGLMNGYTF,TGCGCCAGCACCCCCACTGGGGAGGGGCTAATGAATGGCTACACCTTC
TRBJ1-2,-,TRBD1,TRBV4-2,CASSQDLAGQGYGYTF,TGTGCCAGCAGCCAAGATTTGGCCGGACAGGGATATGGCTACACCTTC
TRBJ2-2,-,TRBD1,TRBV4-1,CASSQTGAGELFF,TGCGCCAGCAGCCAGACAGGGGCCGGGGAGCTGTTTTTT